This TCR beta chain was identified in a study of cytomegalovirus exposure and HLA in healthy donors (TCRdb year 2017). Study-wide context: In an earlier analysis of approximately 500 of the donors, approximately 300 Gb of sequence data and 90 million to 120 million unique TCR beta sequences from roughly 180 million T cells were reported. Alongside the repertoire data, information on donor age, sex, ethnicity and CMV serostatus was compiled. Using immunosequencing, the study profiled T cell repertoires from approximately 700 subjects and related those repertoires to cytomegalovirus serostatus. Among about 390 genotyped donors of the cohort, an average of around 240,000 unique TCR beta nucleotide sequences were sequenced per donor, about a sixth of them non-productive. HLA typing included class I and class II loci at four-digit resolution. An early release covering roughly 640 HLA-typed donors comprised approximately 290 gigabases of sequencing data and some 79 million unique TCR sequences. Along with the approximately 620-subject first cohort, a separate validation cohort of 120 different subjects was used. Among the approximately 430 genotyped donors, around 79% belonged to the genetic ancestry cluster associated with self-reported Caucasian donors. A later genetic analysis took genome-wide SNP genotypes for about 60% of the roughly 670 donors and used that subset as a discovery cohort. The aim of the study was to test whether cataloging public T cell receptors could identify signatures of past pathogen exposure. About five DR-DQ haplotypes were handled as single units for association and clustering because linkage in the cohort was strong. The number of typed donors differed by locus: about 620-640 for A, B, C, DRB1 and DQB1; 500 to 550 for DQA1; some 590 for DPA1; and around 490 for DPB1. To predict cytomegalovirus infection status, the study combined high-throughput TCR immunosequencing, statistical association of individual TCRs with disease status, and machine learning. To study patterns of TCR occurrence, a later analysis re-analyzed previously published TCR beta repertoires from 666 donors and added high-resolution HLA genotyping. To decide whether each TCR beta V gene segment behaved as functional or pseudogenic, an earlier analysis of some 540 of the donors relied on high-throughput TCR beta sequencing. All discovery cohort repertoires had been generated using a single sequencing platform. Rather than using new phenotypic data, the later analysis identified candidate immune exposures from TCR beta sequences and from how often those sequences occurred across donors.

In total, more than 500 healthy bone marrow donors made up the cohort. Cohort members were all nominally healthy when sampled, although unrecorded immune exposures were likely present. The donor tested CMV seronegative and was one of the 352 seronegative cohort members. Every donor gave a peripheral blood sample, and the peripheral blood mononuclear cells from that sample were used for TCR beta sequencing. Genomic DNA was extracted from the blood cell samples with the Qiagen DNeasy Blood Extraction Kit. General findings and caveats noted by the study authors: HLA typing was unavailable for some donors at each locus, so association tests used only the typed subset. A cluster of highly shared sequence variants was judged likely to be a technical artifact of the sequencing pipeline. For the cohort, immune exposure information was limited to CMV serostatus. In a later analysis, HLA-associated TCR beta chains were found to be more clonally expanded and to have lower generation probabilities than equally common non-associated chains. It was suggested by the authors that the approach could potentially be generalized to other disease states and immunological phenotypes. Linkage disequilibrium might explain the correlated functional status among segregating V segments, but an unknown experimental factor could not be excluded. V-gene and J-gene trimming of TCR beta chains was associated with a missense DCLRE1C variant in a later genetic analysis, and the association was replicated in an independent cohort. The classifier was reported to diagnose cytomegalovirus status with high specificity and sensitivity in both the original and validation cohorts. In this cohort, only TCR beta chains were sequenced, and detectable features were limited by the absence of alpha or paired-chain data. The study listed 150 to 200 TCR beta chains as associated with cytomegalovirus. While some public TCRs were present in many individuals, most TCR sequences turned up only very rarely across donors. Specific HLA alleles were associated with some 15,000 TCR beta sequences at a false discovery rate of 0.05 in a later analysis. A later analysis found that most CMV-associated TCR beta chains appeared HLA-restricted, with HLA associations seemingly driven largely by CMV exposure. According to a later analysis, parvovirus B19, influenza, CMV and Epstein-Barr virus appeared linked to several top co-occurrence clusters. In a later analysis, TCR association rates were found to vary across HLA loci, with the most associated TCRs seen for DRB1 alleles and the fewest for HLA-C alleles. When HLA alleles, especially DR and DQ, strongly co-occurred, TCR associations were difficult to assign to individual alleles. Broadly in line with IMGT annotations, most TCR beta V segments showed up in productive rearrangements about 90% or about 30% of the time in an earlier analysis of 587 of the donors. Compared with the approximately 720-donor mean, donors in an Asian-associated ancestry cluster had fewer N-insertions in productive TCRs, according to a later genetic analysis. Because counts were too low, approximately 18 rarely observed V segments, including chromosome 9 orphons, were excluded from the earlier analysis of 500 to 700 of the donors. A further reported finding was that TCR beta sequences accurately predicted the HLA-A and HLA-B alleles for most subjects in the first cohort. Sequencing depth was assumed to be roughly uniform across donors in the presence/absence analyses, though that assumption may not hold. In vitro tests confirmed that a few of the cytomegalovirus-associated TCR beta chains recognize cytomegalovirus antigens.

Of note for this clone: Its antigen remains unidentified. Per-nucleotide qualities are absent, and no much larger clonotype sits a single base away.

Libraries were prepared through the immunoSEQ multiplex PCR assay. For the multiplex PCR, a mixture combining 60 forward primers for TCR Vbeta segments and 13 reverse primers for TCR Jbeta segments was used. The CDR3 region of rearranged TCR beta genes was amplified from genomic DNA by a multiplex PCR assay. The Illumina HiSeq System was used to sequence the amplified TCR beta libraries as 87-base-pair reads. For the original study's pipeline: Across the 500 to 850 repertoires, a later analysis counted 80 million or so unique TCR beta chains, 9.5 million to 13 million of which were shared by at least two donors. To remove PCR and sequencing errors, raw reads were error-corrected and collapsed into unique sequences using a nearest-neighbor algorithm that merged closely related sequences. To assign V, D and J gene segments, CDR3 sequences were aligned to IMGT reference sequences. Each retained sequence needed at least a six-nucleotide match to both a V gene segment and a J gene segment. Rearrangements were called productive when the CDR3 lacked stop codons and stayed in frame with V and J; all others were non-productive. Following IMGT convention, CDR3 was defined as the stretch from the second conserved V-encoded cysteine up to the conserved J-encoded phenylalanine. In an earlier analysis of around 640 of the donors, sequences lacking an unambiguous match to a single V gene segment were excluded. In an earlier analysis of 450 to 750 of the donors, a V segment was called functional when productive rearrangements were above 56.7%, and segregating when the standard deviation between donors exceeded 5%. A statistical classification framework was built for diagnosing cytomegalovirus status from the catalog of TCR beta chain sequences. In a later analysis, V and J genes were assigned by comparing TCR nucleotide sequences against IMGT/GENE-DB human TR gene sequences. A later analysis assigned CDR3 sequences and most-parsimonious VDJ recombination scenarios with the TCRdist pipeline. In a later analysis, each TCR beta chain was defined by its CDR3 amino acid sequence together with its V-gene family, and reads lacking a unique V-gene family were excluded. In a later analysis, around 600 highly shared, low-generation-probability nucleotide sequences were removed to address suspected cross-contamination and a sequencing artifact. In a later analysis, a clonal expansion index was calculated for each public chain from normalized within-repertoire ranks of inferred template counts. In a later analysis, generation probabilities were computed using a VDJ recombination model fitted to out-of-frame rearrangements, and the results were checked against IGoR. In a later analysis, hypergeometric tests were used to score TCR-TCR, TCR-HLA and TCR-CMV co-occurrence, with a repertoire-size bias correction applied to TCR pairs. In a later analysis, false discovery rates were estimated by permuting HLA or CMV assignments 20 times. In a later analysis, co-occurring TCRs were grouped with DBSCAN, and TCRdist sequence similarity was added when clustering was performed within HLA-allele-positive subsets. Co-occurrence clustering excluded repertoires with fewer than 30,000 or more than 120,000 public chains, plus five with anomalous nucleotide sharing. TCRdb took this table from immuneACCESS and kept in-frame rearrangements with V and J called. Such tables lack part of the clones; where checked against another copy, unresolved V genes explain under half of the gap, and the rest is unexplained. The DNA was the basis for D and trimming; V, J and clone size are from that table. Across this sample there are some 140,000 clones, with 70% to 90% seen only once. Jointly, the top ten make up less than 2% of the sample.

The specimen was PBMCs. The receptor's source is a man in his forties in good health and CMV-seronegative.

The nucleotide sequence is TGTGCCAGCAGCTATGCAGGGGTTACGCAGTATTTT. This sequence encodes CASSYAGVTQYF. The chain is encoded by TRBV28 joined to TRBJ2-3; D gene: possibly TRBD1, on 6 matching bases. Trimming takes 6 bases from V and 8 bases from J, and the germline ends sit 12 bases apart. The cysteine opens and the phenylalanine closes a CDR3 of 12 amino acids. Kept here is only the CDR3 DNA, which spans 36 bases and is read in frame from base 1. According to the germline V gene, CDR1 reads MDHEN and CDR2 reads SYDVKM.